This T cell receptor (beta chain) was retrieved from a study of CD8+CD57+ T cells in acquired aplastic anemia. In the study overall: About 3 ug was the average amount of DNA from sorted CD4+ and CD8+ cells. Notes on the study in general: In common between the patients and the controls were around 30 CD8+ CDR3 sequences. CD8+ Simpson's diversity showed no significant patient-control difference.

The CDR3 extends over 15 amino acids. The germline CDR1 and CDR2 sequences are LGHDT and YNNKEL (reference sequence). V lost 2 bases, J lost 3 bases, and 14 bases lay in between. This clonotype has ten or more counts. Its antigen remains unidentified. Researchers used genomic DNA as the template to profile TCR beta VDJ and CDR3. TCRdb reanalysed the reads using MiXCR and keeps one entry per CDR3 protein. The sample shows about 180,000 distinct CDR3 sequences, 45% to 60% of them seen only once. Sequencing was done on patients that had shown CD8+CD57+ cell expansion by flow cytometry. Each patient carried a diagnosis of severe acquired aplastic anemia.

The TCR was taken from a human donor with aplastic anemia. This chain links TRBV3-1 with TRBJ2-7, with D perhaps TRBD1 or TRBD2 (5 bases each). Material for sequencing was sorted CD4+, CD8+, or CD8+CD57+ T cells (not recorded which) from PBMCs. The CDR3 sequence is CASSQPGTGRYEQYF. The CDR3 nucleotides read TGTGCCAGCAGCCAACCCGGGACGGGACGCTACGAGCAGTACTTC.